These 8 T cell receptor beta chains originate from one sample sequenced in a study of cytomegalovirus exposure and HLA in healthy donors. Researchers ran the PCR with 60 Vbeta and 13 Jbeta primers. TCRdb's table, derived via immunoSEQ multiplex PCR, lists solely in-frame clones and lacks some. The data hold 250,000 to 350,000 clones, with roughly 85% observed a single time. Material for sequencing was PBMCs. Receptor source: a man aged 35 to 55 in good health and CMV-seropositive.

This clone was counted between two and nine times. Germline is not matched at one junction end, which may reflect a read error. V and J are TRBV7-9 and TRBJ1-5, with 10 bases matching TRBD1. The CDR3 is 15 amino acids. Germline V gene lookup returns CDR1 SEHNR and CDR2 FQNEAQ (reference sequence). This CDR3 reads CSSSGTGEPYQPQHF. The CDR3 bases are TGTTCCAGCAGCGGGACAGGGGAACCTTATCAGCCCCAGCATTTT.

This clone occurred once. This rearrangement joins TRBV11-2 to TRBJ1-2; the D gene is possibly TRBD1 (5 bases). The CDR3 length is 19 residues. V was cut by 5 bases and J by 7 bases, with 32 bases left in between. CDR1 and CDR2 (germline): SGHAT, FQNNGV. The DNA for the CDR3 is TGTGCCAGCAGCCGAGGGCGGGGGTCCGCGCGGGGAAGGGTTTTTGGCTACACCTTC. It specifies CASSRGRGSARGRVFGYTF.

V gene TRBV28 combines with J gene TRBJ2-7; D call uncertain. V dropped 10 bases and J dropped 9 bases, with 13 bases sitting between them. Germline loops: CDR1 MDHEN, CDR2 SYDVKM. CDR3 length: 10 amino acids. CDR3 DNA sequence: TGTGCCACCATTCCAGTTCGGCAGTACTTC. Residues: CATIPVRQYF. Together with reference TRBV28 and TRBJ2-7, the CDR3 gives the full variable domain: DVKVTQSSRYLVKRTGEKVFLECVQDMDHENMFWYRQDPGLGLRLIYFSYDVKMKEKGDIPEGYSVSREKKERFSLILESASTNQTSMYLCATIPVRQYFGPGTRLTVT.

DNA of the CDR3: TGTGCCACTAGCGGGGGACATGTGGAGTACTTC. This translates into CATSGGHVEYF. This sequence joins TRBV7-3 and TRBJ2-7; 10 nucleotides agree with TRBD2. Germline trimming cut 10 bases from V and 11 bases from J; bases unmatched to any gene: 8. Germline V CDR1 and CDR2: SGHTA, FQGTGA. The CDR3 is 11 residues long.

The chain uses TRBV11-3 and TRBJ2-5, with D possibly matching TRBD1 (5 bases). TRBJ2-7 explains the end of the DNA better; the J call may be wrong. Germline V gives CDR1 SGHNT, CDR2 YENEEA. The CDR3 consists of 14 residues. The CDR3 region is CASSSDNAPYEQYF. The CDR3 nucleotides read TGTGCCAGCAGCTCGGACAACGCGCCGTACGAGCAGTACTTC.

The rearrangement links TRBV6-1 to TRBJ1-2, with 7 bases fitting TRBD1. This CDR3 comprises 16 residues. Trimming took 3 bases from V and 2 from J; bases not matched to a gene: 9. Looked up from germline, CDR1 is MNHNS and CDR2 is SASEGT. The CDR3 region is CASSDGTATGNYGYTF. CDR3 nucleotide sequence: TGTGCCAGCAGTGACGGGACAGCTACGGGAAACTATGGCTACACCTTC.

This chain links TRBV21-1 with TRBJ2-2; TRBD1 reflects the table's D call only, with no check against the DNA. TRBV21-1 is labeled a pseudogene. The CDR3 extends over 14 amino acids. The CDR3 DNA is TGTGCCAGCATTCGACAGATCAAGACCGGGGAGCTGTTTTTT. The encoded protein is CASIRQIKTGELFF.

V usage is TRBV19 and J usage is TRBJ1-5; 9 nucleotides agree with TRBD1. Germline CDR1 and CDR2: LNHDA and SQIVND (reference sequence). After removal of 7 bases from V and 7 bases from J, the junction contained 8 bases not matched to a gene. The CDR3 sequence is 14 residues long. The CDR3 coding sequence is TGTGCCAGTACCTACACAGGGGGCGAACAGCCCCAGCATTTT. Translated: CASTYTGGEQPQHF.